This T cell receptor (beta chain) was sequenced during a study of T cell changes during pregnancy in multiple sclerosis. Libraries were prepared by immunoSEQ multiplex PCR; TCRdb keeps only in-frame clonotypes and omits some of them. In the table there are about 34,000 clones, around 90% of which are singletons. This CDR3 spans 15 amino acids. Germline V gene data show CDR1 as SGHVS and CDR2 as FQNEAQ. V trimming: 4 bases; J trimming: 1 base; junction bases outside the gene matches: 5. The sample was CD8+ T cells from peripheral blood mononuclear cells, taken in the third trimester of pregnancy. The genes are TRBV7-8 and TRBJ1-1, with 8 bases fitting TRBD1. The TCR originated in a female donor with multiple sclerosis, enrolled in a pregnancy study. The CDR3 DNA sequence: TGTGCCAGCAGCTCCGGACAGGGAACGAACACTGAAGCTTTCTTT. Its translation: CASSSGQGTNTEAFF. Using reference TRBV7-8 and TRBJ1-1 for the parts outside the CDR3, the full variable domain is GAGVSQSPRYKVAKRGQDVALRCDPISGHVSLFWYQQALGQGPEFLTYFQNEAQLDKSGLPSDRFFAERPEGSVSTLKIQRTQQEDSAVYLCASSSGQGTNTEAFFGQGTRLTVV.